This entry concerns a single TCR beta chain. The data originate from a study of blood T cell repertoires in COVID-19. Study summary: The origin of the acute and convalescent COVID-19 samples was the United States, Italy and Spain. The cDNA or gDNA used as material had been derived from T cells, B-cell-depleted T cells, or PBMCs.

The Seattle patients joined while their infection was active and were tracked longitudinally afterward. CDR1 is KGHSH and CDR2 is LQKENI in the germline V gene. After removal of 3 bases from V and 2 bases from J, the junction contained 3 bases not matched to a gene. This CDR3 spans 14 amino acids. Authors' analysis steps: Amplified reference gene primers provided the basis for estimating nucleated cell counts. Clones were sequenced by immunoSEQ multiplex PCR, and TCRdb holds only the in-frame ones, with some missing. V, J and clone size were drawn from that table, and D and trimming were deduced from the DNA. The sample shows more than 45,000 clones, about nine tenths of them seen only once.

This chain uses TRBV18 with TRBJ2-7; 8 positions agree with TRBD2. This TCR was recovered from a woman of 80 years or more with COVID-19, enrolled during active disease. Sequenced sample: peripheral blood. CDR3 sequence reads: CASSPQGLAYEQYF. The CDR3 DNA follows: TGTGCCAGCTCACCTCAGGGACTAGCCTACGAGCAGTACTTC.